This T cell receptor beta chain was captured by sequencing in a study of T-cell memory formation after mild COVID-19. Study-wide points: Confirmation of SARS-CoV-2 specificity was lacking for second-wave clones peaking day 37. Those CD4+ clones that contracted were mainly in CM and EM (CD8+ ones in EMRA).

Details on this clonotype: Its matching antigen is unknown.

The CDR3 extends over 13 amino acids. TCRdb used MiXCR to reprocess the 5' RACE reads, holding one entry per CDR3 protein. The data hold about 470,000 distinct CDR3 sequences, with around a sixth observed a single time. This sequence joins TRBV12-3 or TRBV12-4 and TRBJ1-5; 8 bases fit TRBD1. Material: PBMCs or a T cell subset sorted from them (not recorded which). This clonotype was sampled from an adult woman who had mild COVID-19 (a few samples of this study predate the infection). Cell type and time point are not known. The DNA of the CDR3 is TGTGCTACTCAGGGGGCACACAATCAGCCCCAGCATTTT. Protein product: CATQGAHNQPQHF.